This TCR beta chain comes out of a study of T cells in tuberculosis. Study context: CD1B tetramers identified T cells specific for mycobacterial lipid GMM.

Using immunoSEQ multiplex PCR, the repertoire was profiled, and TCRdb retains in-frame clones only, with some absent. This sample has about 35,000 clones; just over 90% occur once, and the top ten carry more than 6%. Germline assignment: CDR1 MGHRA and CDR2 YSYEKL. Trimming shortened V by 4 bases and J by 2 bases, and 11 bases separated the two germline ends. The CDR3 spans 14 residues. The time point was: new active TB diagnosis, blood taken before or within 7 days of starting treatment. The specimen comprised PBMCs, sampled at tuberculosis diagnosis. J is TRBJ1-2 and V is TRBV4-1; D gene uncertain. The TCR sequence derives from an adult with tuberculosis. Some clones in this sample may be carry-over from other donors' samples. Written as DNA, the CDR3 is TGCGCCAGCAGCCCTACTGGCAGGAACTATGGCTACACCTTC. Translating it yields CASSPTGRNYGYTF.